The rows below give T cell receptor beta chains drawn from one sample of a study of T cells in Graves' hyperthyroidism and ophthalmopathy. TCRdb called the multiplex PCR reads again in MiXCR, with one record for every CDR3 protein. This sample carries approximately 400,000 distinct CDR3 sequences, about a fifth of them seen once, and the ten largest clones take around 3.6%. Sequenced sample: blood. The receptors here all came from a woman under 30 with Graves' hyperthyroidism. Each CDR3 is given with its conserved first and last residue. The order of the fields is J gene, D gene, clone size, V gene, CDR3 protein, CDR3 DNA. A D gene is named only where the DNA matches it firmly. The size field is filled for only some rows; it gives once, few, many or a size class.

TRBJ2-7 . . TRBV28 CASSLAGTGVSDEQYF TGTGCCAGCAGTTTAGCCGGGACGGGGGTCTCAGACGAGCAGTACTTC
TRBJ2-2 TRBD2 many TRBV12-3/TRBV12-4 CASSLTSAPGELFF TGTGCCAGCAGTCTAACTAGCGCCCCCGGGGAGCTGTTTTTT
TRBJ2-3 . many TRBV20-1 CSARGTGDRTDTQYF TGCAGTGCTAGAGGTACGGGGGACCGCACAGATACGCAGTATTTT
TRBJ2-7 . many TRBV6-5 CASSYISSSYEQYF TGTGCCAGCAGTTACATCTCTAGCTCCTACGAGCAGTACTTC
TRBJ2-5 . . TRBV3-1 CASSHPGGGTETQYF TGTGCCAGCAGCCACCCCGGAGGAGGGACGGAGACCCAGTACTTC
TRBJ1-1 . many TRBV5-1 CASRSRKVKNTEAFF TGCGCCAGCAGATCTAGAAAGGTTAAAAACACTGAAGCTTTCTTT
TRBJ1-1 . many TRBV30 CARSASGRLDFF TGTGCCCGGAGTGCCTCAGGGCGTTTGGATTTCTTT
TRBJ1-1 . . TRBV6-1 CASSERSGGGTEAFF TGTGCCAGCAGTGAAAGGAGCGGTGGGGGCACTGAAGCTTTCTTT
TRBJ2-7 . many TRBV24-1 CATSENLGRRSYEQYF TGTGCCACCAGTGAGAATCTCGGCCGGAGGTCCTACGAGCAGTACTTC
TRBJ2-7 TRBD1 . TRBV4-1 CASRSPGRGYEQYF TGCGCCAGCAGGAGTCCAGGCAGGGGGTACGAGCAGTACTTC
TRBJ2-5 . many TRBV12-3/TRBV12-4 CASSLARARQETQYF TGTGCCAGCAGTTTAGCGCGGGCCCGCCAAGAGACCCAGTACTTC
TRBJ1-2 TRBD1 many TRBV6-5 CASSYSGPTGTDGYTF TGTGCCAGCAGTTACTCGGGTCCAACAGGGACAGATGGCTACACCTTC
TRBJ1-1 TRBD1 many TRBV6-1 CASGPGQGIGAFF TGTGCCAGCGGTCCGGGACAGGGTATCGGAGCTTTCTTT
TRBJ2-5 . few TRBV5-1 CASSPLDTLETQYF TGCGCCAGCAGCCCACTGGATACTTTAGAGACCCAGTACTTC
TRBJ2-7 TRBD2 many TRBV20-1 CSANSIAGRDEQYF TGCAGTGCTAATAGTATAGCGGGGAGGGACGAGCAGTACTTC
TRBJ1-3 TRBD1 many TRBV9 CASSTGQGSGNTIYF TGTGCCAGCAGCACCGGACAGGGGTCGGGAAACACCATATATTTT
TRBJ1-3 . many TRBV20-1 CSAREDLSGNTIYF TGCAGTGCTAGAGAGGATCTCTCTGGAAACACCATATATTTT
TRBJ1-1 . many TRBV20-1 CSARGAYGGNTEAFF TGCAGTGCTAGAGGGGCCTATGGAGGGAACACTGAAGCTTTCTTT
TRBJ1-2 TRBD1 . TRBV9 CASSEEQGTRDGYTF TGTGCCAGCAGCGAAGAACAGGGGACTAGGGATGGCTACACCTTC
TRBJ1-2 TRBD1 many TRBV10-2 CASKDRGGYGYTF TGCGCCAGCAAAGACAGGGGAGGCTATGGCTACACCTTC
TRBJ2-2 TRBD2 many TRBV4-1 CASSHYRLAYGELFF TGCGCCAGCAGCCATTATAGACTAGCTTACGGGGAGCTGTTTTTT
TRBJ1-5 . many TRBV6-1 CASSPDSLSNQPQHF TGTGCCAGCAGCCCGGACAGTTTGAGCAATCAGCCCCAGCATTTT
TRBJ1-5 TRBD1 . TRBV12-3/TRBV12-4 CASSTSGGHEHF TGTGCCAGCAGTACATCAGGGGGCCACGAGCATTTT
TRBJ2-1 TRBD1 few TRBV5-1 CASTLGGLNEKFF TGCGCCAGCACTTTAGGGGGCTTAAATGAGAAGTTCTTC
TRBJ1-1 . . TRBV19 CASSITPGQAEAFF TGTGCCAGTAGTATCACCCCGGGACAAGCCGAAGCTTTCTTT
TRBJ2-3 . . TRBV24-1 CATSDYGGVMADTQYF TGTGCCACCAGTGATTATGGCGGAGTCATGGCGGATACGCAGTATTTT
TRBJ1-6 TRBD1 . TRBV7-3 CASSLMGTGSNSPLHF TGTGCCAGCAGCTTAATGGGGACAGGGAGTAATTCACCCCTCCACTTT
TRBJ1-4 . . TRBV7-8 CASSLLTEKLFF TGTGCCAGCAGCTTATTGACAGAAAAACTGTTTTTT
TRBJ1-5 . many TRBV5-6 CASRTTDYSNQPQHF TGTGCCAGCAGGACGACAGACTATAGCAATCAGCCCCAGCATTTT
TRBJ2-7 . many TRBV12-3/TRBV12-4 CASRRTTAYEQYF TGTGCCAGCAGAAGGACGACAGCCTACGAGCAGTACTTC
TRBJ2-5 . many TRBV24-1 CATSDPGGQETQYF TGTGCCACCAGTGATCCCGGCGGTCAAGAGACCCAGTACTTC
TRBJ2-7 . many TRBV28 CASSLTGRTSYEQYF TGTGCCAGCAGTTTAACGGGACGGACCTCCTACGAGCAGTACTTC
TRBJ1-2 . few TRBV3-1 CASSQAFGLRRNYGYTF TGTGCCAGCAGCCAGGCCTTCGGGTTAAGGCGCAACTATGGCTACACCTTC
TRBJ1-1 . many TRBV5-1 CASSLLRGNTEAFF TGCGCCAGCAGCTTGTTAAGGGGGAACACTGAAGCTTTCTTT
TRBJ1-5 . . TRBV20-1 CSASGTGGQPQHF TGCAGTGCTAGTGGTACAGGCGGTCAGCCCCAGCATTTT
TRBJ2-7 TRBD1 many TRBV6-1 CASSEGTAGPYEQYF TGTGCCAGCAGCGAAGGGACAGCCGGCCCCTACGAGCAGTACTTC
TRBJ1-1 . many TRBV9 CASSRGGRTEAFF TGTGCCAGCAGTCGAGGAGGACGGACTGAAGCTTTCTTT
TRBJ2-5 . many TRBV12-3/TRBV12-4 CASSFLSDPETQYF TGTGCCAGCAGTTTCTTGAGCGACCCAGAGACCCAGTACTTC
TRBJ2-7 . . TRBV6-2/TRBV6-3 CASMIGVNYEQYF TGTGCCAGCATGATAGGAGTAAACTACGAGCAGTACTTC
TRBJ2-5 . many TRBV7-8 CASSPSPQETQYF TGTGCCAGCAGCCCTAGCCCTCAAGAGACCCAGTACTTC
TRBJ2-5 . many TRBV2 CASRDLGETQYF TGTGCCAGCAGAGATTTAGGGGAGACCCAGTACTTC
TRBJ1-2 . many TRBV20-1 CSARGRERDGYTF TGCAGTGCTAGGGGGAGGGAAAGGGATGGCTACACCTTC
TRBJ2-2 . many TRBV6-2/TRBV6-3 CASSPPKGTFPRMDTGELFF TGTGCCAGCAGTCCACCTAAAGGGACTTTCCCACGTATGGACACCGGGGAGCTGTTTTTT
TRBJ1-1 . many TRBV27 CATQENTEAFF TGTGCCACCCAGGAGAACACTGAAGCTTTCTTT
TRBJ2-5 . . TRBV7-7 CASSYILGETQYF TGTGCTAGCAGCTACATCCTAGGAGAGACCCAGTACTTC
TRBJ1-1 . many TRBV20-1 CSASADGGTEAFF TGCAGTGCTAGCGCCGACGGGGGCACTGAAGCTTTCTTT
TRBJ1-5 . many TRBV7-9 CASSLGAGINQPQHF TGTGCCAGCAGCTTAGGGGCGGGAATCAATCAGCCCCAGCATTTT
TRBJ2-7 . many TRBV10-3 CAISERQYEQYF TGTGCCATCAGTGAGAGGCAGTACGAGCAGTACTTC